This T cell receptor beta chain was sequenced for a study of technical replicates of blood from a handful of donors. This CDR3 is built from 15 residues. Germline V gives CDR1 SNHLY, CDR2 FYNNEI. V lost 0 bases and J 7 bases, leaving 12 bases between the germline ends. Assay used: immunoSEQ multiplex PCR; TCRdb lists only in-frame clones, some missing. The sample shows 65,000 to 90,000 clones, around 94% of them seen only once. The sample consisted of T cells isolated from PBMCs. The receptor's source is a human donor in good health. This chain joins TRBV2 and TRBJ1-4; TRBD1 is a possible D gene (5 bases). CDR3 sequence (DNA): TGTGCCAGCAGTGAAGCGCATCAGGGCTCTGAAAAACTGTTTTTT. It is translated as CASSEAHQGSEKLFF. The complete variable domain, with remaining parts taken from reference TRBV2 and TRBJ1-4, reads EPEVTQTPSHQVTQMGQEVILRCVPISNHLYFYWYRQILGQKVEFLVSFYNNEISEKSEIFDDQFSVERPDGSNFTLKIRSTKLEDSAMYFCASSEAHQGSEKLFFGSGTQLSVL.